Given below is one T cell receptor (beta chain) in context. Its antigen is currently unknown. Germline is not matched at one junction end, which may reflect a read error. The germline V gene encodes CDR1 DFQATT and CDR2 SNEGSKA (reference sequence). The CDR3 spans 14 residues. Three nested ARM-PCR rounds with V-beta and C-beta primers built TCRB libraries. A C-beta primer primed TCRB cDNA from about 0.5 ug RNA. No unique molecular identifiers were described for these TCRB libraries. TCRdb re-analysed the multiplex PCR reads in MiXCR, keeping a single row per CDR3 protein. The sample has fewer than 11,000 distinct CDR3 sequences; roughly two thirds are singletons. These data belong to a study of tumor-infiltrating lymphocytes in glioblastoma multiforme. Whole-study results and caveats: The T cells in this sample were not sorted into functional subsets. Clone frequencies may be distorted by unequal TCR transcripts per cell.

The chain uses TRBV20-1 and TRBJ2-2, with D possibly being TRBD2 (6 bases). The sample taken for sequencing was brain tumor tissue. This TCR was recovered from a male donor with glioblastoma. The CDR3 region has the DNA TGCAGTGCCAGCAGGGACTCGACTACCGGGGAGCTATTTTTT. It translates to CSASRDSTTGELFF.